This T cell receptor (beta chain) was sequenced for a study of blood T cell repertoires in COVID-19. Under the authors' procedure: Reference gene primer amplification gave nucleated cell count estimates. TCRdb keeps only in-frame clones here, not all; method: immunoSEQ multiplex PCR. For V, J and clone size, that table is used; D and trimming come from the DNA. The sample comprises about 440,000 clones, less than 95% of which are singletons, and about 0.57% rests with the top ten. Germline CDR1 LGHDT, CDR2 YNNKEL (reference sequence). Trimming took off 4 bases at V and 4 bases at J, with 5 bases between the two ends. The CDR3 has 12 residues. Recovered status in Cohort 3 required two negative PCRs, clearance, or symptom resolution.

The gene calls are TRBV3-1 (or the pseudogene TRBV3-2) and TRBJ1-5; D ambiguous. Sequenced: PBMCs or T cells enriched from blood (not recorded which). This clonotype originated in a man between 18 and 35 years old who had recovered from COVID-19. The chain's CDR3 is CASSRQNQPQHF. In DNA, the CDR3 is TGTGCCAGCAGCCGCCAGAATCAGCCCCAGCATTTT.